A selection of T cell receptor beta chains follows, all from one sample in a study of T cells in Graves' hyperthyroidism and ophthalmopathy. One entry per CDR3 protein, called by TCRdb with MiXCR from the multiplex PCR reads. This table holds about half a million distinct CDR3 sequences, 15% to 20% found once. Sequencing input: blood. The receptors derive from a woman younger than 45 with Graves' ophthalmopathy. Each CDR3 is given with its conserved first and last residue. The order of the fields is D gene, J gene, clone size, V gene, CDR3 protein, CDR3 DNA. A D gene is named only where the DNA matches it firmly. Some rows mark clone size as missing; the rest say once, few, many or name a class of expanded clone.

>TRBD2|TRBJ2-7|many|TRBV7-2
CASSQREFGYEQYF
TGTGCCAGCAGCCAGCGGGAGTTCGGGTACGAGCAGTACTTC
>TRBD2|TRBJ2-1|NA|TRBV6-2/TRBV6-3
CASLAVGDEQFF
TGTGCCAGTCTAGCGGTCGGCGATGAGCAGTTCTTC
>NA|TRBJ2-5|NA|TRBV4-1
CASSLVLRETQYF
TGCGCCAGCAGTCTAGTCCTCCGGGAGACCCAGTACTTC
>NA|TRBJ1-4|few|TRBV30
CAWAGQINEKLFF
TGTGCCTGGGCGGGACAAATTAATGAAAAACTGTTTTTT
>TRBD1|TRBJ2-7|many|TRBV5-1
CASSIQGNEQYF
TGCGCCAGCAGTATACAGGGGAACGAGCAGTACTTC
>TRBD2|TRBJ2-5|NA|TRBV6-1
CASSESSGTTKGYF
TGTGCCAGCAGTGAGTCTAGCGGGACTACCAAGGGGTACTTC
>NA|TRBJ2-1|NA|TRBV5-1
CASSWRRGGMGNEQFF
TGCGCCAGCAGCTGGAGACGGGGAGGAATGGGCAATGAGCAGTTCTTC
>TRBD2|TRBJ2-3|many|TRBV11-3
CASSSPLAGDTDTQYF
TGTGCCAGCAGCTCCCCTCTAGCGGGTGACACAGATACGCAGTATTTT
>NA|TRBJ2-5|once|TRBV30
CAWSESGTRRETQYF
TGTGCCTGGAGTGAGAGCGGAACCCGCCGGGAGACCCAGTACTTC
>TRBD1|TRBJ2-7|many|TRBV20-1
CSASGQGGLEQYF
TGCAGTGCTTCCGGACAGGGAGGTCTCGAGCAGTACTTC
>TRBD2|TRBJ2-7|NA|TRBV4-1
CASSQGGGSSYEQYF
TGCGCCAGCAGCCAAGGGGGAGGGAGCTCCTACGAGCAGTACTTC
>TRBD1|TRBJ2-2|once|TRBV27
CASKDRDTGELFF
TGTGCCAGCAAAGACAGGGACACCGGGGAGCTGTTTTTT
>TRBD1|TRBJ1-1|NA|TRBV28
CASSIFGTGHTEAFF
TGTGCCAGCAGCATCTTCGGGACAGGGCACACTGAAGCTTTCTTT
>TRBD1|TRBJ1-5|NA|TRBV27
CASSGQDYNQPQHF
TGTGCCAGCAGTGGACAGGATTACAATCAGCCCCAGCATTTT
>NA|TRBJ1-6|many|TRBV11-2
CASSLDLIGSWNSPLHF
TGTGCCAGCAGCTTGGATCTTATAGGGAGTTGGAATTCACCCCTCCACTTT
>NA|TRBJ1-2|many|TRBV5-1
CASSSGPIGGGYTF
TGCGCCAGCAGCTCCGGACCTATCGGGGGAGGCTACACCTTC
>NA|TRBJ1-5|NA|TRBV2
CASESWANSNQPQHF
TGTGCCAGCGAAAGCTGGGCTAATAGCAATCAGCCCCAGCATTTT
>NA|TRBJ1-2|few|TRBV4-1
CASSQLLPRGRDLYGYTF
TGCGCCAGCAGCCAATTACTCCCCCGGGGACGGGACCTCTATGGCTACACCTTC
>NA|TRBJ2-7|few|TRBV20-1
CSARDLLAKTYEQYF
TGCAGTGCTAGAGACCTTCTAGCGAAGACCTACGAGCAGTACTTC
>NA|TRBJ2-1|few|TRBV27
CASSFGAGYDNEQFF
NA
>NA|TRBJ2-5|many|TRBV30
CAWSGVAGETQYF
TGTGCCTGGAGTGGGGTAGCCGGGGAGACCCAGTACTTC
>NA|TRBJ1-5|many|TRBV27
CASRRNSNQPQHF
TGTGCCAGCAGACGAAATAGCAATCAGCCCCAGCATTTT
>TRBD1|TRBJ2-7|many|TRBV20-1
CSAIRGQGANEQYF
TGCAGTGCTATACGGGGACAGGGGGCGAACGAGCAGTACTTC
>TRBD2|TRBJ2-3|many|TRBV30
CASSSGITDTQYF
TGTGCCTCTTCTAGCGGGATCACAGATACGCAGTATTTT
>NA|TRBJ2-2|many|TRBV20-1
CSPSTNTGELFF
TGCAGTCCCAGTACGAACACCGGGGAGCTGTTTTTT
>TRBD1|TRBJ2-2|many|TRBV3-1
CASSPRQGQVTGELFF
TGTGCCAGCAGCCCCCGACAGGGACAGGTCACCGGGGAGCTGTTTTTT
>TRBD1|TRBJ1-4|NA|TRBV6-2/TRBV6-3
CASRARGRTNEKLFF
TGTGCCAGCAGAGCTAGGGGGCGGACTAATGAAAAACTGTTTTTT
>NA|TRBJ1-2|NA|TRBV10-3
CAISDIPPYGYTF
TGTGCCATCAGTGACATCCCCCCCTATGGCTACACCTTC
>NA|TRBJ2-5|NA|TRBV4-1
CASSQDPLLGGETQYF
TGCGCCAGCAGCCAAGATCCCCTACTTGGCGGGGAGACCCAGTACTTC
>NA|TRBJ1-3|few|TRBV6-2/TRBV6-3
CASSRNLIFSGNTIYF
TGTGCCAGCAGTCGGAACCTTATTTTCTCTGGAAACACCATATATTTT
>TRBD2|TRBJ2-1|NA|TRBV6-7
CASSYGTSGNSYNEQFF
TGTGCCAGCAGCTACGGGACTAGCGGTAACTCCTACAATGAGCAGTTCTTC
>TRBD1|TRBJ2-7|NA|TRBV19
CASSIAGGGLYEQYF
TGTGCCAGTAGTATCGCAGGGGGCGGACTCTACGAGCAGTACTTC
>NA|TRBJ2-3|few|TRBV5-8
CASSLPQDTQYF
TGTGCCAGCAGCTTACCACAAGATACGCAGTATTTT
>TRBD1|TRBJ2-7|NA|TRBV18
CASSTDRESSYEQYF
TGTGCCAGCTCAACGGACAGGGAGTCCTCCTACGAGCAGTACTTC
>NA|TRBJ2-5|many|TRBV18
CASSPIGTSSGTQYF
TGTGCCAGCTCACCAATCGGGACCAGTAGTGGGACCCAGTACTTC
>NA|TRBJ2-1|few|TRBV6-1
CASSRGTGHNEQFF
TGTGCCAGCAGCCGGGGGACTGGACACAATGAGCAGTTCTTC
>NA|TRBJ2-7|many|TRBV28
CASEGRAGSYEQYF
TGTGCCAGCGAGGGTAGGGCAGGGTCCTACGAGCAGTACTTC